This T cell receptor beta chain was sequenced during a study of T cells in narcolepsy. This table comes from immunoSEQ multiplex PCR, and its TCRdb copy is limited to in-frame clones, with some not included. The sample yields tens of thousands of clones, about 90% seen once. Details on this clone: Its cognate antigen is unknown.

Study-wide points: Blood of same and different patients, but not healthy controls, reportedly held recurring autoreactive clonotypes. Autoreactive HCRT-specific and TRIB2-specific clonotypes were marked in same-patient CSF-versus-blood CD4+ comparisons.

The origin of this receptor is a human donor with narcolepsy. Sequenced: CD45RA- memory CD4+ T cells from PBMCs.

The CDR3 DNA follows: TGTGCCAGCAGAAGGTTAGAGAACTTTAACTATGGCTACACCTTC. This sequence encodes CASRRLENFNYGYTF. The chain employs TRBV13 and TRBJ1-2; D gene uncertain. V was trimmed by 6 bases and J by 1 base, leaving 15 bases between them. This CDR3 is built from 15 residues. In germline, CDR1 is PRHDT, CDR2 FYEKMQ (reference sequence).